This is a list of T cell receptor beta chains from one sample in a study of monozygotic twins with inflammatory bowel disease. TCRdb re-called the 5' RACE reads; every CDR3 protein appears as one record, without DNA. This table holds 200,000 to 250,000 distinct CDR3 sequences. The sequencing sample was made of blood. These TCRs come from a human donor with ulcerative colitis or Crohn's disease, or a healthy co-twin of an affected twin (not recorded which). CDR3s include the opening cysteine and the closing phenylalanine or tryptophan.

TRBJ2-7 14 TRBV6-6 CASSYGTDTYEQYF
TRBJ1-2 15 TRBV20-1 CSARRSGRSGYGYTF
TRBJ2-1 14 TRBV20-1 CSARPTGHYNEQFF
TRBJ2-2 16 TRBV18 CASSPPGQGNTGELFF
TRBJ1-5 15 TRBV9 CASSVGTEGNQPQHF
TRBJ1-1 14 TRBV12-3/TRBV12-4 CASLLWGGNTEAFF
TRBJ2-1 13 TRBV7-2 CASSLSGSGEQFF
TRBJ2-1 16 TRBV5-4 CASSLEQIRGYNEQFF
TRBJ1-2 16 TRBV19 CASSIKPGASNYGYTF
TRBJ1-4 14 TRBV4-1 CASSQGPTNEKLFF
TRBJ1-1 14 TRBV7-9 CASSFATANTEAFF
TRBJ2-5 17 TRBV7-2 CASSLLVRGENQETQYF